This T cell receptor (beta chain) was sequenced for a study of beta chain features in type 1 diabetes. With regard to this clone: The antigen remains undetermined.

cDNA synthesis used the whole RNA isolate, giving expressed TCRB sequences. Assay: immunoSEQ multiplex PCR; the TCRdb copy retains only in-frame clones and omits some. Of about 250,000 clones in the sample, roughly 13% were seen once. Germline CDR1 reads MNHEY; CDR2 reads SVGAGI. This CDR3 comprises 14 residues. V gave up 5 bases and J gave up 4 bases; unmatched junction bases: 7. Study observations and caveats: A greater similarity of naive, central memory and Treg TCRB repertoires was seen among patients than among healthy donors.

This sequence joins TRBV6-5 and TRBJ1-2; 7 bases line up with TRBD1. Sequencing input: naive CD4+ T cells from blood. The TCR was taken from a woman aged 40 to 55 in good health. For the CDR3, the DNA is TGTGCCAGCAGTCGGCCGGGACAGCCCTATGGCTACACCTTC. The encoded protein is CASSRPGQPYGYTF.